This T cell receptor (beta chain) came from a study of shared clonotypes between healthy human individuals. Germline V gene lookup returns CDR1 SEHNR and CDR2 FQNEAQ (reference sequence). V lost 7 bases and J lost 2; bases outside the gene matches: 16. The CDR3 sequence is 17 residues long. Only CD45RO-negative cells positively selected for CCR7 counted as naive CD8 cells, so terminally differentiated effector memory CD45RA+ cells were excluded. Here immunoSEQ multiplex PCR was the method, and the copy in TCRdb shows in-frame clones only, minus some. The table has millions of clones, approximately 95% seen once.

Sequencing was done on a sample of naive CD8+ T cells sorted from blood. This chain connects TRBV7-9 to TRBJ1-1, with 7 bases identical to TRBD1. The TCR originated in a man between 18 and 29 years old in good health. The CDR3 protein is CASTREPGGGENTEAFF. As DNA, the CDR3 is TGTGCCAGCACCCGAGAACCGGGAGGGGGCGAAAACACTGAAGCTTTCTTT.